What follows are 18 T cell receptor beta chains derived from one specimen sequenced in a study of regulatory T cells in long-lasting Graves disease. The authors built TCR beta libraries using iRepertoire HTBI primers and Arm-PCR of CDR3 regions. TCRdb re-derived calls from the multiplex PCR reads in MiXCR, one entry per CDR3 protein. Of about 620,000 distinct CDR3 sequences listed, 16% were seen once; the top ten hold roughly 18%. Time point noted: newly diagnosed GD, antithyroid drugs for less than 3 months. With RNA extracted from PBMCs as input, the TCR library was made. The data also belong to a second study, concerning T cells in Graves' hyperthyroidism and ophthalmopathy.

The material was peripheral blood mononuclear cells (PBMCs), obtained at new diagnosis, from a patient treated with antithyroid drugs. Source of these receptors: a woman aged 30 to 39 with Graves disease.

On this clonotype itself: A much larger clone lies a single base off, so this may be a read error. For the CDR3, the DNA is TGTGCCTGCAGTTACTCGCAGAACACTGAAGCTTTCTTT. Its protein product is CACSYSQNTEAFF. The J gene is TRBJ1-1, the V gene TRBV6-4; D not certain. From germline, CDR1 is MRHNA and CDR2 SNTAGT. The CDR3 is made up of 13 amino acids.

The rearrangement uses TRBV25-1 and TRBJ2-3; D uncertain. The germline V gene encodes CDR1 MGHDK and CDR2 SYGVNS. The V end lost 10 bases, the J end lost 3 bases, and 20 bases lay between the germline ends. The CDR3 loop spans 15 amino acids. CDR3: CATSPTTGRTDTQYF. The DNA of the CDR3 is TGTGCCACCTCCCCGACAACCGGGCGGACAGATACGCAGTATTTT. Combining the CDR3 with reference TRBV25-1 and TRBJ2-3 gives the whole variable domain EADIYQTPRYLVIGTGKKITLECSQTMGHDKMYWYQQDPGMELHLIHYSYGVNSTEKGDLSSESTVSRIRTEHFPLTLESARPSHTSQYLCATSPTTGRTDTQYFGPGTRLTVL.

This chain joins TRBV6-1 and TRBJ2-2; 13 bases are shared with TRBD2. Trimming took 6 bases from V and 2 from J; bases not matched to a gene: 6. The CDR3 spans 17 residues. Germline CDR1 and CDR2: MNHNS and SASEGT. The CDR3 here is CASSPGLAGVNTGELFF. CDR3 DNA: TGTGCCAGCAGCCCAGGACTAGCGGGAGTAAACACCGGGGAGCTGTTTTTT.

The J gene is TRBJ1-3, the V gene TRBV6-2 or TRBV6-3; unclear D gene. Trimming removed 7 bases from V and 1 base from J, with 14 bases in between. Germline-derived CDR1 and CDR2 are MNHEY and SVGEGT. This CDR3 is built from 15 residues. The CDR3 bases are TGTGCCAGCATCACGGGTCCTTTTTCTGGAAACACCATATATTTT. Protein: CASITGPFSGNTIYF.

This chain uses TRBV20-1 with TRBJ2-3; 7 nucleotides align to TRBD2. CDR3 size: 18 residues. Per the germline V gene, CDR1 is DFQATT and CDR2 is SNEGSKA (reference sequence). Unmatched junction bases numbered 13, after V lost 1 base and J lost 0 bases. CDR3 in amino acids: CSARGLAELRASTDTQYF. CDR3 in DNA: TGCAGTGCTAGAGGTCTAGCGGAGCTAAGAGCAAGCACAGATACGCAGTATTTT.

The chain links TRBV14 to TRBJ2-1; perhaps TRBD2 as D (7 bases). Trimming pared 1 base from V and 7 bases from J, leaving 11 bases between. The V gene's germline CDR1 is SGHDN and CDR2 FVKESK. This CDR3 has 14 amino acids. The CDR3 nucleotides read TGTGCCAGCAGCCAAGTACGGGGGGCGAATGAGCAGTTCTTC. It specifies CASSQVRGANEQFF.

This clonotype turned up a few times. For the CDR3, the DNA is TGTGCCAGCAGCGCAGACAAGAACACTGAAGCTTTCTTT. Translation gives CASSADKNTEAFF. The V and J genes are TRBV7-6 and TRBJ1-1; D gene unclear. The CDR3 sequence is 13 residues long. V was pared by 5 bases and J by 1 base, with 8 bases between. Germline CDR1 SGHVS, CDR2 FNYEAQ.

This chain connects TRBV19 to TRBJ2-2; perhaps TRBD2 as D (6 bases). Per the germline V gene, CDR1 is LNHDA and CDR2 is SQIVND (reference sequence). The CDR3 loop spans 13 amino acids. V dropped 10 bases and J dropped 5 bases, with 14 bases sitting between them. For the CDR3, the DNA is TGTGCCATTCCGGGGAGGAATACCGGGGAGCTGTTTTTT. Its translation: CAIPGRNTGELFF. The entire variable domain, with the rest obtained from reference TRBV19 and TRBJ2-2, is as follows: DGGITQSPKYLFRKEGQNVTLSCEQNLNHDAMYWYRQDPGQGLRLIYYSQIVNDFQKGDIAEGYSVSREKKESFPLTVTSAQKNPTAFYLCAIPGRNTGELFFGEGSRLTVL.

The chain carries TRBV15 and TRBJ1-2; a possible D gene is TRBD1 (5 bases). Trimming took 3 bases from V and 2 from J, leaving 13 bases between them. The CDR3 has 15 amino acids. Germline CDR1 is LNHNV and CDR2 is YYDKDF (reference sequence). The CDR3 nucleotides read TGTGCCACCAGCAGGACGGTGACAGACAACTATGGCTACACCTTC. As protein: CATSRTVTDNYGYTF.

In this sample, this clonotype turned up a few times. The genes are TRBV20-1 and TRBJ2-3, with 10 bases matching TRBD2. The germline V gene has CDR1 DFQATT and CDR2 SNEGSKA (reference sequence). The CDR3 spans 18 residues. J was trimmed by 2 bases and V by 1 base; bases with no gene match: 12. The CDR3 sequence: CSARVASGSGKHTDTQYF. The CDR3 DNA reads as TGCAGTGCTAGAGTCGCTAGCGGGAGCGGCAAACACACAGATACGCAGTATTTT.

At least ten counts were recorded for this clonotype. The chain joins TRBV19 to TRBJ2-1, with 8 bases matching TRBD2. V was clipped by 5 bases and J by 3 bases; unmatched bases: 3. In germline, CDR1 is LNHDA, CDR2 SQIVND (reference sequence). CDR3 length: 14 residues. CDR3 residues: CASSGAGVYNEQFF. CDR3 nucleotide sequence: TGTGCCAGTAGTGGAGCGGGAGTCTACAATGAGCAGTTCTTC. The variable domain in full, completed from reference TRBV19 and TRBJ2-1, reads DGGITQSPKYLFRKEGQNVTLSCEQNLNHDAMYWYRQDPGQGLRLIYYSQIVNDFQKGDIAEGYSVSREKKESFPLTVTSAQKNPTAFYLCASSGAGVYNEQFFGPGTRLTVL.

This clonotype occurred many times. The V gene is TRBV2, the J gene TRBJ2-1; weak D call: TRBD2 (6 bases). V was pared by 8 bases and J by 1 base, with 12 bases between. This CDR3 has 14 amino acids. The germline V gene has CDR1 SNHLY and CDR2 FYNNEI. The CDR3 here is CASESGPSYNEQFF. In nucleotides, the CDR3 is TGTGCCAGCGAAAGCGGGCCTTCCTACAATGAGCAGTTCTTC.

The chain combines TRBV10-1 with TRBJ1-1; 8 bases align to TRBD1. With 4 bases clipped from V and 4 bases from J, the junction kept 5 bases outside the gene matches. This CDR3 has 14 amino acids. Germline V lookup: CDR1 WNHNN, CDR2 SYGVQD (reference sequence). CDR3 sequence (DNA): TGCGCCAGCAGTGTGGACAGGGTATGCACTGAAGCTTTCTTT. This gives the protein CASSVDRVCTEAFF.

This clonotype was counted at least ten times. The chain employs TRBV20-1 and TRBJ1-5; tentatively, D is TRBD1 (5 bases). The CDR3 is 19 amino acids. CDR1 DFQATT and CDR2 SNEGSKA come from the germline V gene (reference sequence). V was shortened by 6 bases and J by 2 bases, with 29 bases between the two germline ends. CDR3 in DNA: TGCAGTGCCGCCAAGGCAGGGTCAATTGCCCCCCCCGGCAATCAGCCCCAGCATTTT. Translating gives CSAAKAGSIAPPGNQPQHF.

The chain links TRBV18 to TRBJ1-2; 12 bases fit TRBD1. CDR1 is KGHSH, CDR2 LQKENI, per germline. The CDR3 consists of 14 residues. Germline trimming cut 4 bases from V and 8 bases from J; bases unmatched to any gene: 5. CDR3 protein: CASSLGQGANGYTF. CDR3 DNA sequence: TGTGCCAGCTCACTGGGACAGGGGGCGAACGGCTACACCTTC.

This clonotype occurred many times. J is TRBJ2-7 and V is TRBV12-3 or TRBV12-4; D remains unclear. V lost 7 bases, J lost 8 bases, and 15 bases lay in between. CDR3 size: 12 residues. The CDR3 DNA follows: TGTGCCAGCATGTATCCCCCCCAAAAGCAGTACTTC. This sequence encodes CASMYPPQKQYF.

This clonotype was counted only a few times. The chain carries TRBV6-2 or TRBV6-3 and TRBJ2-1, with TRBD2 matching 11 bases. The CDR3 has 18 residues. CDR1 and CDR2 from the germline V gene are MNHEY and SVGEGT. J gave up 4 bases and V 5 bases, and 13 bases lay outside the gene matches. The CDR3: CASSNPYSLAGVYNEQFF. As DNA, the CDR3 is TGTGCCAGCAGTAATCCCTACTCACTAGCGGGAGTTTACAATGAGCAGTTCTTC.

The rearrangement links TRBV7-9 to TRBJ1-6, with D possibly being TRBD1 (5 bases). Germline lookup yields CDR1 SEHNR and CDR2 FQNEAQ (reference sequence). This CDR3 is built from 15 residues. V lost 0 bases and J lost 7, with 10 bases in between. The CDR3 DNA follows: TGTGCCAGCAGCTTAGCGGGCAGGGTGAATTCACCCCTCCACTTT. This encodes CASSLAGRVNSPLHF.